This paragraph reports one TCR beta chain. This sample was taken from a study of PD-L1 blockade in urothelial cancer. The data were produced by immunoSEQ multiplex PCR, yet TCRdb's version contains in-frame clones alone and is incomplete. This table holds over 65,000 clones, less than 90% found once. CDR3 length: 16 residues. After removal of 3 bases from V and 8 bases from J, the junction contained 12 bases not matched to a gene. Germline V gene sequence: CDR1 MNHEY, CDR2 SVGAGI. The sample was PBMCs, taken around atezolizumab (anti-PD-L1) treatment. The clonotype was recovered from a man between 65 and 85 years old with urothelial cancer. The chain carries TRBV6-5 and TRBJ2-2, with 7 bases lining up with TRBD2. The CDR3 loop is CASSYMASGPSGELFF. DNA of the CDR3: TGTGCCAGCAGTTATATGGCTAGCGGTCCTTCAGGGGAGCTGTTTTTT.